This T cell receptor beta chain was identified during a study of T-cell reconstitution after alpha-beta-depleted transplantation in children. Preparation of the TCRbeta library used unique molecular identifiers. TCRdb re-called the PCR reads with MiXCR, one entry per CDR3 protein. The sample consists of around 600,000 distinct CDR3 sequences, about 11% of them appearing once. V was trimmed by 3 bases and J by 7 bases, leaving 12 bases between them. Looked up from germline, CDR1 is SEHNR and CDR2 is FQNEAQ (reference sequence). This CDR3 comprises 14 residues. This receptor was identified in a human donor who donated a stem cell graft to a child with acute myeloid leukemia. The chain employs TRBV7-9 and TRBJ2-2, with D maybe TRBD1 (6 bases). The sample consisted of PBMCs from the stem cell graft donor, taken from the stem cell graft. The DNA of the CDR3 is TGTGCCAGCAGCTTCGTAGCAGGGGTCGGGGAGCTGTTTTTT. It yields the protein CASSFVAGVGELFF.